This TCR beta chain was observed in a study of T cells in Graves' hyperthyroidism and ophthalmopathy. Recently diagnosed hyperthyroidism of less than 2 months' duration affected patients aged 18 to 65. Amplification yielded TCR beta CDR3 regions, with RNA transcripts as the source. The TCR CDR3 was amplified in a first-round RT-PCR using the HTBI primer set. MiXCR, run by TCRdb on the multiplex PCR reads, gives a single entry per CDR3 protein. The sample records approximately 590,000 distinct CDR3 sequences, about half being singletons. The specimen was peripheral blood or thyroid tissue (not recorded which). This TCR came from a woman aged 18-29 years with Graves' hyperthyroidism.

DNA for the CDR3: TGCGCCAGCAGCCAAGAGGACAGCCTTGCGGAACCCCAGTACTTC. It yields the protein CASSQEDSLAEPQYF. The J gene is TRBJ2-7, the V gene TRBV4-1, with a tentative D call TRBD1 (6 bases). V lost 0 bases and J 10 bases, leaving 19 bases between the germline ends. The CDR3 contains 15 residues. Germline V gene data show CDR1 as MGHRA and CDR2 as YSYEKL.